The next 6 T cell receptor beta chains were all read from a single sample in a study of blood T cell repertoires in COVID-19. Method: immunoSEQ multiplex PCR; TCRdb's copy keeps in-frame clones and lacks some. The sample consists of approximately 490,000 clones, roughly nine tenths of them appearing once. The specimen sequenced was PBMCs or T cells enriched from blood (not recorded which). Receptors originate from a woman aged 55-70 years who had recovered from COVID-19.

The chain employs TRBV5-6 and TRBJ1-1; D perhaps matches TRBD1 (6 bases). Germline V gene sequence: CDR1 SGHDT, CDR2 YYEEEE. V was clipped by 4 bases and J by 1 base, with 14 bases between them. The CDR3 is 15 amino acids. As DNA, the CDR3 is TGTGCCAGCAGCCCTCACTCAGGGGCGAACACTGAAGCTTTCTTT. This encodes CASSPHSGANTEAFF.

The chain is built from TRBV5-6 and TRBJ1-1; unclear D gene. Per the germline V gene, CDR1 is SGHDT and CDR2 is YYEEEE. This CDR3 contains 15 residues. With 2 bases removed from V and 0 bases from J, the gap between germline ends came to 11 bases. The CDR3 sequence: CASSLPGNVNTEAFF. The CDR3 region has the DNA TGTGCCAGCAGCTTACCCGGGAATGTGAACACTGAAGCTTTCTTT.

The chain links TRBV20-1 to TRBJ2-1, with a tentative D call TRBD1 (5 bases). The CDR3 is 15 residues long. CDR1 and CDR2 (germline): DFQATT, SNEGSKA (reference sequence). Trimming shortened V by 3 bases and J by 4 bases, and 16 bases separated the two germline ends. The CDR3 sequence is CSASSNQKGYNEQFF. The CDR3, as DNA: TGCAGTGCTAGTTCGAACCAGAAGGGGTACAATGAGCAGTTCTTC.

This sequence joins TRBV2 and TRBJ2-1; D is possibly TRBD2 (5 bases). Trimming cost V 5 bases and J 0 bases, with 14 bases left between them. CDR3 size: 16 residues. CDR1 and CDR2 from the germline V gene are SNHLY and FYNNEI. In DNA form, the CDR3 reads TGTGCCAGCAGTCGGACTGCCTTCCGCTCCTACAATGAGCAGTTCTTC. It specifies CASSRTAFRSYNEQFF.

DNA of the CDR3: TGTGCCAGCAGTGTAGAGGCAGGGGGCACCGGGGAGCTGTTTTTT. Its translation: CASSVEAGGTGELFF. J is TRBJ2-2 and V is TRBV2, with TRBD1 matching over 7 bases. The CDR3 has 15 amino acids. Germline values: CDR1 SNHLY, CDR2 FYNNEI. The J segment lost 4 bases and the V segment lost 4 bases, leaving 6 bases of the junction unmatched.

The chain employs TRBV4-2 and TRBJ1-6; tentative D call: TRBD1 (6 bases). The V end was cut by 1 base, the J end by 7 bases, with 11 bases between. Germline CDR1 LGHNA, CDR2 YNFKEQ. This CDR3 is built from 15 residues. This chain's CDR3 is CASSQATGQNSPLHF. For the CDR3, the DNA is TGTGCCAGCAGCCAAGCCACAGGGCAAAATTCACCCCTCCACTTT.